This T cell receptor (beta chain) was recovered during a study of cytomegalovirus exposure and HLA in healthy donors. Study-level results: According to a later analysis, most TCR beta chains associated with CMV appeared HLA-restricted. Follow-up analysis later connected one missense variant in DCLRE1C with trimming of TCR beta V- and J-genes. CMV serostatus stood as the only immune exposure information on hand.

The germline CDR1 and CDR2 sequences are SGDLS and YYNGEE. The V segment lost 6 bases and the J segment 0 bases; nucleotides outside the gene matches: 8. This CDR3 comprises 15 residues. Comment on this clone: The target antigen is unknown.

Use of 60 Vbeta and 13 Jbeta primers characterized the PCR. Measured with immunoSEQ multiplex PCR; TCRdb has only the in-frame clones, and not every one. This sample has 95,000 to 150,000 clones, with about 75% found just once. The receptor's source is a man aged 55 to 70 in good health and CMV-seropositive. Sequenced material: PBMCs. J is TRBJ1-2 and V is TRBV9; TRBD1 agrees at 7 bases. The CDR3 reads CASTLGTAANYGYTF. As DNA, the CDR3 is TGTGCCAGCACCCTCGGGACAGCCGCTAACTATGGCTACACCTTC.